The 28 T cell receptor beta chains in this list originate from one sample, sequenced in a study of blood T cell repertoires in COVID-19. Clones were sequenced by immunoSEQ multiplex PCR, and TCRdb holds only the in-frame ones, with some missing. The data contain over 250,000 clones, 83% of them singletons. Sequencing was carried out using peripheral blood. These receptor sequences come from a woman between 50 and 59 years old who had recovered from COVID-19.

V is TRBV18 and J is TRBJ1-4; D might be TRBD1 (5 bases). CDR3 length: 15 residues. Trimming stripped 0 bases from V and 8 bases from J, with 13 bases between. Germline V CDR1 and CDR2: KGHSH, LQKENI. CDR3 in DNA: TGTGCCAGCTCACCACCCGAAGGGGCCGAGGAAAAACTGTTTTTT. Amino acids: CASSPPEGAEEKLFF.

The V call is TRBV5-1, the J call TRBJ1-2, with 10 bases aligning to TRBD1. Per germline, CDR1 SGHRS and CDR2 YFSETQ. The CDR3 runs to 14 residues. V trimming: 4 bases; J trimming: 7 bases; junction bases outside the gene matches: 7. CDR3 bases: TGCGCCAGCAGCCCGGGACAGGGGATAGCTGGCTACACCTTC. Amino acid sequence: CASSPGQGIAGYTF.

The sample holds a few counts of this clone. This chain connects TRBV30 to TRBJ2-2, with TRBD2 identical over 7 bases. Trimming at V came to 2 bases and at J to 6 bases, leaving 6 bases not matched to a gene. The CDR3 runs 14 residues. Germline V lookup: CDR1 GTSNPN, CDR2 SVGIG (reference sequence). CDR3 region: CAWSKMSGAGELFF. The CDR3, as DNA: TGTGCCTGGAGTAAAATGAGCGGGGCCGGGGAGCTGTTTTTT.

This chain uses TRBV19 with TRBJ2-5; 8 positions agree with TRBD1. The V segment lost 3 bases and the J segment 5 bases; nucleotides outside the gene matches: 5. The CDR3 consists of 14 residues. CDR1 LNHDA and CDR2 SQIVND come from the germline V gene (reference sequence). The CDR3 protein is CASSIGQGYETQYF. CDR3 sequence (DNA): TGTGCCAGTAGTATCGGACAGGGTTATGAGACCCAGTACTTC.

The CDR3 DNA reads as TGTGCCAGCAGTGGCCTCACCGGACAAGATACGCAGTATTTT. It codes for CASSGLTGQDTQYF. J is TRBJ2-3 and V is TRBV28; a possible D gene is TRBD1 (5 bases). The V and J ends lost 5 bases and 5 bases respectively, with 14 bases between them. The CDR3 consists of 14 residues. Germline CDR1 reads MDHEN; CDR2 reads SYDVKM.

V usage is TRBV5-4 and J usage is TRBJ2-3; a weak D match, TRBD2 (6 bases). The CDR3 has 15 amino acids. V lost 5 bases and J lost 0, with 13 bases in between. Germline loops: CDR1 SGHNT, CDR2 YYREEE (reference sequence). The CDR3 bases are TGTGCCAGCAGGCGAGCAGGACTAAGCACAGATACGCAGTATTTT. Amino acid sequence: CASRRAGLSTDTQYF.

This clone has only one observation. The genes are TRBV7-9 and TRBJ2-3; D is undetermined. This CDR3 spans 12 amino acids. Germline CDR1 SEHNR, CDR2 FQNEAQ (reference sequence). Trimming removed 1 base at V and 11 bases at J, with 10 bases between. As DNA, the CDR3 is TGTGCCAGCAGCTTAGAGCGAAAAGGGCAGTATTTT. The encoded protein is CASSLERKGQYF.

This sequence joins TRBV18 and TRBJ2-7; D ambiguous. This CDR3 is built from 13 residues. CDR1 KGHSH and CDR2 LQKENI come from the germline V gene. V lost 0 bases and J 2 bases, leaving 5 bases between the germline ends. CDR3 nucleotide sequence: TGTGCCAGCTCACCACCTACACCCTACGAGCAGTACTTC. As protein: CASSPPTPYEQYF.

The chain carries TRBV18 and TRBJ1-4, with 9 bases lining up with TRBD1. J lost 6 bases, V lost 3 bases, and 8 bases had no gene match. The CDR3 covers 16 residues. Per the germline V gene, CDR1 is KGHSH and CDR2 is LQKENI. Here the CDR3 DNA reads TGTGCCAGCTCACCGGGAACGGGACAGGGAGATGAAAAACTGTTTTTT. This encodes CASSPGTGQGDEKLFF.

This chain connects TRBV10-3 to TRBJ2-7; D possibly corresponds to TRBD2 (5 bases). Trimming cost V 3 bases and J 4 bases, with 13 bases left between them. Germline CDR1 and CDR2: ENHRY and SYGVKD. This CDR3 region has 14 residues. CDR3 region: CAISESGGFYEQYF. DNA of the CDR3: TGTGCCATCAGTGAAAGCGGAGGTTTTTACGAGCAGTACTTC.

The V call is TRBV6-5, the J call TRBJ1-2; D remains ambiguous. The germline CDR1 and CDR2 sequences are MNHEY and SVGAGI. This CDR3 comprises 15 residues. V lost 0 bases and J lost 5, with 13 bases in between. The CDR3 protein is CASSYSTNGLYGYTF. CDR3 sequence (DNA): TGTGCCAGCAGTTACTCGACTAACGGATTATATGGCTACACCTTC.

The rearrangement joins TRBV28 to TRBJ2-3; no reliable D call. The ends were cut back, 6 bases at V and 4 bases at J, with 23 bases in the middle. The CDR3 extends over 17 amino acids. Germline V gives CDR1 MDHEN, CDR2 SYDVKM. The CDR3 nucleotides are TGTGCCAGCAGCCCGGTTCGCGGAACCCTCCTTCCAGATACGCAGTATTTT. It is translated as CASSPVRGTLLPDTQYF.

The chain employs TRBV7-3 and TRBJ1-3, with D maybe TRBD1 (6 bases). The germline gives CDR1 SGHTA, CDR2 FQGTGA. V was trimmed by 5 bases and J by 4 bases, leaving 9 bases between them. This CDR3 comprises 13 residues. The chain's CDR3 is CASSTGQGNTIYF. The CDR3 DNA follows: TGTGCCAGCAGCACAGGGCAAGGAAACACCATATATTTT.

The chain employs TRBV19 and TRBJ2-7, with 12 positions matching TRBD1. The junction had 5 bases not matched to a gene; V was cut back by 2 bases and J by 6 bases. The length of the CDR3 is 15 residues. Looked up from germline, CDR1 is LNHDA and CDR2 is SQIVND (reference sequence). CDR3 nucleotides: TGTGCCAGTAGTATATTGGGACAGGGGGCTGGCGAGCAGTACTTC. Its translation: CASSILGQGAGEQYF.

J is TRBJ1-1 and V is TRBV9; perhaps TRBD1 as D (6 bases). This CDR3 has 15 amino acids. The V end was cut by 2 bases, the J end by 1 base, with 12 bases between. Looked up from germline, CDR1 is SGDLS and CDR2 is YYNGEE. DNA of the CDR3: TGTGCCAGCAGCGTCGCCCCGACAGGGAACACTGAAGCTTTCTTT. Amino acids: CASSVAPTGNTEAFF.

This rearrangement joins TRBV9 to TRBJ2-1; D perhaps matches TRBD2 (6 bases). Deletions cut 2 bases from V and 5 bases from J, with 17 bases between. CDR1 and CDR2 (germline): SGDLS, YYNGEE. The CDR3 has 16 residues. For the CDR3, the DNA is TGTGCCAGCAGCGTCCGACTAGAGAAATGGGACAATGAGCAGTTCTTC. Encoded protein: CASSVRLEKWDNEQFF.

The rearrangement joins TRBV5-1 to TRBJ2-7; TRBD1 matches 10 bases. J was trimmed by 5 bases and V by 4 bases; bases with no gene match: 9. CDR1 and CDR2 from the germline V gene are SGHRS and YFSETQ. This CDR3 has 15 residues. CDR3 loop: CASSPTGTGAHEQYF. CDR3 in DNA: TGCGCCAGCAGCCCCACCGGGACAGGGGCCCACGAGCAGTACTTC.

The J gene is TRBJ2-1, the V gene TRBV2, with TRBD1 matching 7 bases. Per the germline V gene, CDR1 is SNHLY and CDR2 is FYNNEI. V trimming: 6 bases; J trimming: 6 bases; junction bases outside the gene matches: 5. The CDR3 has 13 amino acids. CDR3 protein: CASSNYRGNEQFF. CDR3 bases: TGTGCCAGCAGCAACTACAGGGGCAATGAGCAGTTCTTC.

The chain links TRBV3-1 (or the pseudogene TRBV3-2) to TRBJ1-1, with TRBD1 matching 7 bases. CDR3 size: 12 residues. CDR1 and CDR2 from the germline V gene are LGHDT and YNNKEL (reference sequence). V was pared by 4 bases and J by 8 bases, with 4 bases of the junction left unmatched. CDR3 loop: CASSRGTAEAFF. The CDR3, as DNA: TGTGCCAGCAGCCGGGGGACAGCAGAAGCTTTCTTT.

This chain links TRBV7-9 with TRBJ1-2; 8 positions agree with TRBD1. The CDR3 has 14 amino acids. Trimming removed 2 bases from V and 8 bases from J; junction bases left unmatched: 7. CDR1 SEHNR and CDR2 FQNEAQ come from the germline V gene (reference sequence). CDR3 region: CASSLLGQGAGYTF. The CDR3 bases are TGTGCCAGCAGCTTATTGGGGCAGGGGGCAGGCTACACCTTC. Full variable domain (rest looked up from reference TRBV7-9 and TRBJ1-2): DTGVSQNPRHKITKRGQNVTFRCDPISEHNRLYWYRQTLGQGPEFLTYFQNEAQLEKSRLLSDRFSAERPKGSFSTLEIQRTEQGDSAMYLCASSLLGQGAGYTFGSGTRLTVV.

The chain recombines TRBV18 with TRBJ2-1; 7 nucleotides agree with TRBD2. This CDR3 region has 20 residues. Germline V gene lookup returns CDR1 KGHSH and CDR2 LQKENI. The ends lost 3 bases at V and 1 base at J; junction bases unmatched: 18. This chain's CDR3 is CASSPVRDSQQAGSYNEQFF. For the CDR3, the DNA is TGTGCCAGCTCACCTGTCCGAGACAGCCAACAAGCGGGGTCCTACAATGAGCAGTTCTTC.

The rearrangement links TRBV7-9 to TRBJ2-3, with 7 bases matching TRBD2. CDR1 is SEHNR and CDR2 is FQNEAQ in the germline V gene (reference sequence). The CDR3 contains 16 residues. V dropped 2 bases and J dropped 0; count of bases not matched to a gene: 5. This CDR3 reads CASSLISSGSTDTQYF. The DNA of the CDR3 is TGTGCCAGCAGCTTAATATCTAGCGGAAGCACAGATACGCAGTATTTT.

This chain uses TRBV7-9 with TRBJ2-7; 10 positions match TRBD1. Germline loops: CDR1 SEHNR, CDR2 FQNEAQ (reference sequence). CDR3 length: 14 residues. Trimming at V came to 4 bases and at J to 5 bases, leaving 5 bases not matched to a gene. The chain's CDR3 is CASSSWDRGHEQYF. The CDR3 DNA sequence: TGTGCCAGCAGCTCCTGGGACAGGGGCCACGAGCAGTACTTC.

The chain couples TRBV6-4 to TRBJ2-3; D not certain. The CDR3 extends over 15 amino acids. The V and J ends lost 3 bases and 1 base respectively, with 11 bases between them. Germline CDR1 MRHNA, CDR2 SNTAGT. The CDR3 loop reads CASSDPGSRTDTQYF. The CDR3 DNA follows: TGTGCCAGCAGTGATCCCGGGTCCCGCACAGATACGCAGTATTTT.

This clone was counted between two and nine times. The chain joins TRBV4-3 to TRBJ2-7, with D unresolved. The CDR3 has 15 amino acids. The V and J ends lost 0 bases and 3 bases respectively, with 12 bases between them. Germline V gene lookup returns CDR1 LGHNA and CDR2 YSLEER. CDR3 nucleotides: TGCGCCAGCAGCCAAGATCTGGCAGGCCTCTACGAGCAGTACTTC. It yields the protein CASSQDLAGLYEQYF.

This clone was seen a few times. The V gene is TRBV4-3, the J gene TRBJ2-2, with unresolved D. The CDR3 has 16 residues. Germline CDR1 LGHNA, CDR2 YSLEER. V lost 2 bases and J 2 bases, leaving 12 bases between the germline ends. CDR3 loop: CASSQLSLLNTGELFF. CDR3 bases: TGCGCCAGCAGCCAATTATCCCTATTAAACACCGGGGAGCTGTTTTTT.

This clone was seen repeatedly, ten times or more. The V call is TRBV11-3, the J call TRBJ2-1, with 10 bases lining up with TRBD1. CDR3 length equals 15 residues. CDR1 and CDR2 from the germline V gene are SGHNT and YENEEA. With V trimmed by 5 bases and J by 3 bases, 4 bases remained unmatched. CDR3 nucleotides: TGTGCCAGCAGCGCCAGGACAGGGGGCTACAATGAGCAGTTCTTC. Its translation: CASSARTGGYNEQFF. The complete variable domain, with remaining parts taken from reference TRBV11-3 and TRBJ2-1, reads EAGVVQSPRYKIIEKKQPVAFWCNPISGHNTLYWYLQNLGQGPELLIRYENEEAVDDSQLPKDRFSAERLKGVDSTLKIQPAELGDSAVYLCASSARTGGYNEQFFGPGTRLTVL.

The V call is TRBV7-9, the J call TRBJ2-7; 8 bases are a match to TRBD1. Germline V gene sequence: CDR1 SEHNR, CDR2 FQNEAQ (reference sequence). After removal of 3 bases from V and 8 bases from J, the junction contained 12 bases not matched to a gene. This CDR3 region has 15 residues. The CDR3 reads CASSFSNRGEVKQYF. CDR3 nucleotides: TGTGCCAGCAGCTTCTCAAACAGGGGGGAGGTGAAGCAGTACTTC.